This note documents a single TCR beta chain sequence. Its antigen remains unidentified. Data came from immunoSEQ multiplex PCR; TCRdb stores just in-frame clones and leaves some out. The sample includes about 180,000 clones, about 90% of them seen just once. This sample is drawn from a study of T cell responses to AZD1222 COVID-19 vaccine. General study results and limits: Clonal diversity was possibly underestimated, and the donors were mostly white British, with more females.

V was cut by 8 bases and J by 6 bases, with 17 bases left in between. The germline CDR1 and CDR2 sequences are LNHDA and SQIVND (reference sequence). This CDR3 spans 14 amino acids. The chain couples TRBV19 to TRBJ1-3, with D tentatively TRBD1 (5 bases). The material was peripheral blood, obtained on day 0 of AZD1222 vaccination. This clonotype was obtained from an adult in good health. CDR3 bases: TGTGCCAGTTTCGATTGGGGCCGTCAAAACACCATATATTTT. This sequence encodes CASFDWGRQNTIYF.